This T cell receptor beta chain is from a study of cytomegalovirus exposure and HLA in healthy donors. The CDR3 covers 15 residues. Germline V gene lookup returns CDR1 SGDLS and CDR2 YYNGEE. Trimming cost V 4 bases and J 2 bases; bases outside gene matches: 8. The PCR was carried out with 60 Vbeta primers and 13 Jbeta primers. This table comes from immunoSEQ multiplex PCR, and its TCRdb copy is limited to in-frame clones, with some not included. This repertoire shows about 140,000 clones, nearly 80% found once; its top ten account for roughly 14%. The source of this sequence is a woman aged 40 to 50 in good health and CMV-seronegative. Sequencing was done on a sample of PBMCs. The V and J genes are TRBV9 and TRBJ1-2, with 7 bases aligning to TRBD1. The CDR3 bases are TGTGCCAGCAGCAAACAGGGACAGACCAACTATGGCTACACCTTC. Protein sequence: CASSKQGQTNYGYTF. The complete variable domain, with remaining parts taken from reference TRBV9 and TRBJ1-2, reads DSGVTQTPKHLITATGQRVTLRCSPRSGDLSVYWYQQSLDQGLQFLIQYYNGEERAKGNILERFSAQQFPDLHSELNLSSLELGDSALYFCASSKQGQTNYGYTFGSGTRLTVV.